The 17 T cell receptor beta chains below come from one sample, sequenced in a study of blood T cell repertoires in COVID-19 (TCRdb year 2020). Receptor amplification or capture employed the immunoSEQ multiplex PCR assay. TCRdb re-hosts the immuneACCESS table, in-frame sequences only. Its copies lack some clones; in the studies checked, an unresolved V gene accounts for under half of them, and the cause for the rest is not known. Present in this sample are 250,000 or so clones, approximately 86% of which were seen just once. Of the sample, approximately 2% falls within the top ten clones. The sample taken for sequencing was peripheral blood. Receptors were obtained from a man aged 25-40 years with active or convalescent COVID-19.

J is TRBJ2-7 and V is TRBV4-3; D is uncertain. The length of the CDR3 is 13 residues. Trimming removed 0 bases from V and 11 bases from J, with 14 bases in between. Germline CDR1 is LGHNA and CDR2 is YSLEER. The CDR3 DNA follows: TGCGCCAGCAGCCAAGATGTTGAGACTTACGAGTACTTC. The encoded protein is CASSQDVETYEYF.

The chain joins TRBV5-4 to TRBJ1-2, with D unresolved. The germline CDR1 and CDR2 sequences are SGHNT and YYREEE (reference sequence). The V end was cut by 1 base, the J end by 0 bases, with 10 bases between. The CDR3 has 15 amino acids. CDR3 amino acids: CASSLYLAANYGYTF. As DNA, the CDR3 is TGTGCCAGCAGCTTGTACCTAGCAGCTAACTATGGCTACACCTTC.

The V gene is TRBV19, the J gene TRBJ1-1; a possible D gene is TRBD1 (6 bases). The length of the CDR3 is 14 residues. CDR1 is LNHDA, CDR2 SQIVND, per germline (reference sequence). V gave up 6 bases and J gave up 1 base, with 12 bases separating them. The CDR3: CASRDLGQNTEAFF. Here the CDR3 DNA reads TGTGCCAGTAGGGATCTGGGACAGAACACTGAAGCTTTCTTT.

V usage is TRBV11-2 and J usage is TRBJ1-1; D is undetermined. Germline assignment: CDR1 SGHAT and CDR2 FQNNGV. Trimming took off 2 bases at V and 1 base at J, with 8 bases between the two ends. This CDR3 contains 14 residues. The CDR3 reads CASSLLRSNTEAFF. The CDR3 nucleotides read TGTGCCAGCAGCTTACTGAGGTCGAACACTGAAGCTTTCTTT. The full variable domain, rest sourced from reference TRBV11-2 and TRBJ1-1, is EAGVAQSPRYKIIEKRQSVAFWCNPISGHATLYWYQQILGQGPKLLIQFQNNGVVDDSQLPKDRFSAERLKGVDSTLKIQPAKLEDSAVYLCASSLLRSNTEAFFGQGTRLTVV.

J is TRBJ1-1 and V is TRBV5-1; tentatively, D is TRBD1 (6 bases). Germline lookup yields CDR1 SGHRS and CDR2 YFSETQ. CDR3 length: 15 amino acids. With 0 bases removed from V and 4 bases from J, the gap between germline ends came to 13 bases. CDR3 coding DNA: TGCGCCAGCAGCTTGGAGGCAGGGGCGCGCACTGAAGCTTTCTTT. Translated, it gives CASSLEAGARTEAFF.

This rearrangement joins TRBV27 to TRBJ1-6; 8 bases fit TRBD1. There are 19 residues in the CDR3. The ends lost 7 bases at V and 10 bases at J; junction bases unmatched: 24. Germline CDR1 MNHEY, CDR2 SMNVEV (reference sequence). The CDR3 DNA sequence: TGTGCCAGCATACCCGGACAGGGCGCTCCTATGAAGGGTCGATCACCCCTCCACTTT. Amino acids: CASIPGQGAPMKGRSPLHF.

This chain joins TRBV21-1 and TRBJ1-1; the tabulated D call, TRBD1, remains unverified against the DNA. TRBV21-1 is a pseudogene. The CDR3 contains 17 residues. The CDR3 reads CASSFRQGDKGYTEAFF. The CDR3 region has the DNA TGTGCCAGCAGCTTCCGACAGGGGGATAAAGGGTACACTGAAGCTTTCTTT.

The chain joins TRBV12-5 to TRBJ2-1, with 7 bases matching TRBD2. CDR1 and CDR2 (germline): LGHNT, FRNRAP. The junction had 19 bases not matched to a gene; V was cut back by 3 bases and J by 5 bases. This CDR3 contains 19 residues. CDR3 coding DNA: TGTGCTAGTGGTTTTCGGCCCATGGGCGGGGGACGGAGGGACAATGAGCAGTTCTTC. As protein: CASGFRPMGGGRRDNEQFF.

V is TRBV15 and J is TRBJ1-1; D ambiguous. The CDR3 totals 16 residues. V was trimmed by 5 bases and J by 2 bases, leaving 18 bases between them. The germline gives CDR1 LNHNV, CDR2 YYDKDF (reference sequence). The CDR3 is CATSFSTGGANTEAFF. In nucleotides, the CDR3 is TGTGCCACCAGCTTTTCGACGGGAGGCGCTAACACTGAAGCTTTCTTT.

The chain is built from TRBV2 and TRBJ1-4; D may be TRBD1 (6 bases). V lost 6 bases and J lost 11, with 16 bases in between. Germline V gives CDR1 SNHLY, CDR2 FYNNEI. CDR3 size: 13 residues. CDR3 sequence: CASREDRYEKLFF. The CDR3 DNA reads as TGTGCCAGCAGGGAGGACAGATACGAGAAACTGTTTTTT.

V gene TRBV11-2 combines with J gene TRBJ2-1; D is ambiguous. The V and J ends lost 2 bases and 2 bases respectively, with 13 bases between them. The V gene's germline CDR1 is SGHAT and CDR2 FQNNGV. The CDR3 contains 16 residues. The CDR3 sequence is CASSLSRGVPYNEQFF. The CDR3 DNA sequence: TGTGCCAGCAGCTTATCGAGAGGTGTTCCCTACAATGAGCAGTTCTTC.

V is TRBV13 and J is TRBJ2-7; 10 bases align to TRBD2. Germline V gene sequence: CDR1 PRHDT, CDR2 FYEKMQ (reference sequence). After removal of 0 bases from V and 2 bases from J, the junction contained 1 base not matched to a gene. The CDR3 is 15 amino acids. CDR3: CASSLGLAGAYEQYF. Here the CDR3 DNA reads TGTGCCAGCAGCTTAGGTCTAGCGGGGGCCTACGAGCAGTACTTC.

This rearrangement joins TRBV9 to TRBJ2-1; 10 nucleotides align to TRBD2. Germline V gene sequence: CDR1 SGDLS, CDR2 YYNGEE. The CDR3 contains 17 residues. The V segment lost 3 bases and the J segment 0 bases; nucleotides outside the gene matches: 6. The CDR3 DNA is TGTGCCAGCAGCGACCGTAGCGGGGGGAACTCCTACAATGAGCAGTTCTTC. It translates to CASSDRSGGNSYNEQFF.

The chain employs TRBV2 and TRBJ2-7; TRBD2 might be the D (5 bases). V dropped 5 bases and J dropped 0 bases, with 11 bases sitting between them. CDR3 length: 14 residues. Looked up from germline, CDR1 is SNHLY and CDR2 is FYNNEI. The CDR3 coding sequence is TGTGCCAGCAGTAGGGAACTAGTCTCCTACGAGCAGTACTTC. Amino acids: CASSRELVSYEQYF.

This clone was observed a single time. The genes are TRBV18 and TRBJ2-2; D might be TRBD2 (5 bases). The CDR3 covers 14 residues. V was pared by 3 bases and J by 4 bases, with 9 bases between. The V gene's germline CDR1 is KGHSH and CDR2 LQKENI. CDR3 coding DNA: TGTGCCAGCTCACCCAGTCGGGGCACCGGGGAGCTGTTTTTT. Protein: CASSPSRGTGELFF.

The chain couples TRBV10-2 to TRBJ1-6; maybe TRBD1 (5 bases). CDR1 is WSHSY, CDR2 SAAADI, per germline. Trimming removed 3 bases from V and 9 bases from J, with 15 bases in between. This CDR3 is built from 15 residues. The CDR3 spells CASSDGRGGFSPLHF. CDR3 DNA sequence: TGCGCCAGCAGTGACGGAAGGGGTGGTTTTTCACCCCTCCACTTT.

V usage is TRBV25-1 and J usage is TRBJ2-5, with 8 bases fitting TRBD2. The V and J ends lost 4 bases and 7 bases, in that order; junction bases with no gene match: 11. Germline-derived CDR1 and CDR2 are MGHDK and SYGVNS. This CDR3 is 15 amino acids long. The CDR3 nucleotides are TGTGCCAGCAGTGGACGAGCGGGGGCTGGCGGGACCCAGTACTTC. Encoded protein: CASSGRAGAGGTQYF.